This TCR beta chain was obtained from a study of tumor-infiltrating lymphocytes in primary liver carcinoma. Overall study context: Samples produced roughly 3.65 to 7.5 million productive TCRbeta reads, comparable across tissue types.

Of note for this clonotype: What it binds is not known. One junction end disagrees with the germline gene, perhaps due to a read error.

Study-level points and caveats: Only about 7.5-25% of top clones spanned all five tumor regions.

TCR beta cDNA was made from 400 to 600 ng total RNA with a constant-region primer. Slightly modified ARM-PCR with three nested multiplex PCR rounds yielded TCR beta libraries. Two initial PCR rounds of around 9 cycles each paired TRBV1-TRBV30 forward primers with a C-beta reverse primer. Using its own MiXCR run on the multiplex PCR reads, TCRdb lists one record per CDR3 protein. The sample records under 25,000 distinct CDR3 sequences, approximately 71% being singletons. The source material, roughly 18-31 mg of unsorted bulk tissue, was used to co-extract RNA and DNA. Patients diagnosed with primary liver carcinoma received treatment through surgical resection. Every tumor was sampled at five separate regions. The CDR3 runs to 14 residues. CDR1 is MDHEN, CDR2 SYDVKM, per germline.

This chain links TRBV28 with TRBJ1-3; no clear D gene. This TCR was recovered from a woman in her twenties or thirties with primary liver carcinoma and hepatitis B virus infection. The specimen sequenced was liver tumor tissue from sampling region 5. This sample's subset: tumor region T5, tumor centre. The CDR3 DNA is TGTGCCAGCTCAGCACAGTTGATGAGAGACACAATATATTTT. Protein: CASSAQLMRDTIYF.